This entry concerns a single T cell receptor beta chain. This entry comes from a study of T cell changes during pregnancy in multiple sclerosis. V lost 5 bases to trimming and J lost 7 bases, with 18 bases between them. Germline-derived CDR1 and CDR2 are MDHEN and SYDVKM. This CDR3 spans 15 amino acids. Clones were sequenced by immunoSEQ multiplex PCR, and TCRdb holds only the in-frame ones, with some missing. The table shows roughly 51,000 clones, with around 92% occurring only once. The source material was CD4+ T cells from peripheral blood mononuclear cells, sampled after pregnancy. This receptor was taken from a female donor in good health, enrolled as a control in a pregnancy study. The chain is built from TRBV28 and TRBJ2-1; maybe TRBD2 (5 bases). In DNA, the CDR3 is TGTGCCAGCAGTAGGAGGAATCCCCCTAGTAATGAGCAGTTCTTC. Translating it yields CASSRRNPPSNEQFF.